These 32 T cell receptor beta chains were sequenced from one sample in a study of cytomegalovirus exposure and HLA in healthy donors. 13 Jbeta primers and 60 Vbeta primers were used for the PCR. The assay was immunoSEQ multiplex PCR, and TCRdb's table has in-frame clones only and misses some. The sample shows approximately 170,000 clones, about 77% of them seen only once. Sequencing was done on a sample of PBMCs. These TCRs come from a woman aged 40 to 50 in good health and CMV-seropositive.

This chain's CDR3 is CASSQDGGGRGEKLFF. CDR3 nucleotides: TGCGCCAGCAGCCAAGATGGGGGGGGAAGGGGTGAAAAACTGTTTTTT. The V call is TRBV4-3, the J call TRBJ1-4; D might be TRBD1 (5 bases). The CDR3 is made up of 16 amino acids. Germline loops: CDR1 LGHNA, CDR2 YSLEER. V lost 0 bases to trimming and J lost 7 bases, with 15 bases between them.

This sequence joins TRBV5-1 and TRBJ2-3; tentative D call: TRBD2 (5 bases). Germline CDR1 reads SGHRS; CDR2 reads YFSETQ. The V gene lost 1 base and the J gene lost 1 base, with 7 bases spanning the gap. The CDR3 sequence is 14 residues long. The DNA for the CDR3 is TGCGCCAGCAGCTTGCTAGCAGGCACAGATACGCAGTATTTT. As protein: CASSLLAGTDTQYF.

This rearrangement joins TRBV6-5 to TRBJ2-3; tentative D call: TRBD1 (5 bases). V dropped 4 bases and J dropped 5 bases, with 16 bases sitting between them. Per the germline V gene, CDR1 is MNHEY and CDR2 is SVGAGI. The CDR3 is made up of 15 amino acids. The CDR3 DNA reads TGTGCCAGCAGTTTTCTAGGCAGGGATGGAGATACGCAGTATTTT. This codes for CASSFLGRDGDTQYF.

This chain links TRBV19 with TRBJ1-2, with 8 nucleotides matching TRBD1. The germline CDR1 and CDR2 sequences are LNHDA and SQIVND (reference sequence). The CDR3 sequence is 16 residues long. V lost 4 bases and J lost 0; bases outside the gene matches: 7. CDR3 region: CASSTTGATTNYGYTF. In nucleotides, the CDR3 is TGTGCCAGTAGTACGACAGGGGCCACGACTAACTATGGCTACACCTTC. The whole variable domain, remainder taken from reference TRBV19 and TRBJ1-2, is DGGITQSPKYLFRKEGQNVTLSCEQNLNHDAMYWYRQDPGQGLRLIYYSQIVNDFQKGDIAEGYSVSREKKESFPLTVTSAQKNPTAFYLCASSTTGATTNYGYTFGSGTRLTVV.

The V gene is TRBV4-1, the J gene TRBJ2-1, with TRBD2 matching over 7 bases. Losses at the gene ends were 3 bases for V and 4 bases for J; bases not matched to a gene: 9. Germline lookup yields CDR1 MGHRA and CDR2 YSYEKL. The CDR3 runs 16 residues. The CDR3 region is CASSHLGGGRYNEQFF. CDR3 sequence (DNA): TGCGCCAGCAGCCACCTTGGGGGGGGGAGGTACAATGAGCAGTTCTTC.

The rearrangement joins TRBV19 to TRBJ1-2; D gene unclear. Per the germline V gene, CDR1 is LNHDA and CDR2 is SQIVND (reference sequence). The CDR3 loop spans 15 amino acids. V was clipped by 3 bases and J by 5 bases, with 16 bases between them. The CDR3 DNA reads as TGTGCCAGTAGTATTGCAGTCAGCCCGGGGTATGGCTACACCTTC. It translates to CASSIAVSPGYGYTF. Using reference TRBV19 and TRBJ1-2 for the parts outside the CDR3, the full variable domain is DGGITQSPKYLFRKEGQNVTLSCEQNLNHDAMYWYRQDPGQGLRLIYYSQIVNDFQKGDIAEGYSVSREKKESFPLTVTSAQKNPTAFYLCASSIAVSPGYGYTFGSGTRLTVV.

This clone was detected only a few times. CDR3 coding DNA: TGCGCCAGCAGCCAGGGACAGCCTGGGGCCAACGTCCTGACTTTC. Its translation: CASSQGQPGANVLTF. The V call is TRBV4-3, the J call TRBJ2-6, with 7 nucleotides matching TRBD1. The V gene's germline CDR1 is LGHNA and CDR2 YSLEER. V lost 3 bases to trimming and J lost 2 bases; unmatched junction nucleotides: 1. This CDR3 region has 15 residues.

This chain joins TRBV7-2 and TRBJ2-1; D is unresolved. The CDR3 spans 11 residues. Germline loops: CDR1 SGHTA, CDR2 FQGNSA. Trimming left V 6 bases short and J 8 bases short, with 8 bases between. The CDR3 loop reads CASRRTDEQFF. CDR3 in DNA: TGTGCCAGCAGGCGAACCGATGAGCAGTTCTTC.

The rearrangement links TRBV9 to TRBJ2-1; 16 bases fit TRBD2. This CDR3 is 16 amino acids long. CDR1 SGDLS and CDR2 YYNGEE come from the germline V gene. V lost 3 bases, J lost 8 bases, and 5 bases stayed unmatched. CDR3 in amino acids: CASSGPGTSGRDEQFF. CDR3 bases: TGTGCCAGCAGCGGCCCTGGGACTAGCGGGAGGGATGAGCAGTTCTTC.

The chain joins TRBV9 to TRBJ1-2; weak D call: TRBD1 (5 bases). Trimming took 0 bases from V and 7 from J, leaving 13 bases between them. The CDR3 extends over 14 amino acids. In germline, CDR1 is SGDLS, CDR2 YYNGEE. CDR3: CASSVGNGDSGYTF. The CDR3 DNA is TGTGCCAGCAGCGTAGGTAATGGGGACTCTGGCTACACCTTC.

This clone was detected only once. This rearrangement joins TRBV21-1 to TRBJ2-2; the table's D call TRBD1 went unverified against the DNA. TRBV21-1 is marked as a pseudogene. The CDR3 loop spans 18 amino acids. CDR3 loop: CASSKGRDRVGRTGELFF. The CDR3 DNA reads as TGTGCCAGCAGCAAAGGGAGGGACAGGGTAGGTAGAACCGGGGAGCTGTTTTTT.

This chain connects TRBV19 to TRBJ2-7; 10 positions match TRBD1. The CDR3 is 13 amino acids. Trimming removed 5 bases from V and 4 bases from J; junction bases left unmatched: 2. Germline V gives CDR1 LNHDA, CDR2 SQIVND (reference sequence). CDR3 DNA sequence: TGTGCCAGTAGTTCGGACAGGGGGTACGAGCAGTACTTC. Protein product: CASSSDRGYEQYF.

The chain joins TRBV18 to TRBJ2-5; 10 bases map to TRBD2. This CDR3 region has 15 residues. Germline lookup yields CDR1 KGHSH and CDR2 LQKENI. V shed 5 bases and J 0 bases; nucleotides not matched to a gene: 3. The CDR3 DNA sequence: TGTGCCAGCTCAAGTCTAGCGGGGGACCAAGAGACCCAGTACTTC. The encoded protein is CASSSLAGDQETQYF.

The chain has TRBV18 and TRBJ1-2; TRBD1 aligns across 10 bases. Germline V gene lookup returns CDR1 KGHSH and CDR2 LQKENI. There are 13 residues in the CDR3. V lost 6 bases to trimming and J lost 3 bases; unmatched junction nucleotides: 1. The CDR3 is CASSGTGDYGYTF. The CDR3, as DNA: TGTGCCAGCTCCGGGACAGGGGACTATGGCTACACCTTC.

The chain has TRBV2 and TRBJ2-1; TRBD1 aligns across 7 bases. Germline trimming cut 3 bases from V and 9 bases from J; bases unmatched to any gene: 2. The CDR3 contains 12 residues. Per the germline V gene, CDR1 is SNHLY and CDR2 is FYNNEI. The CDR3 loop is CASSDPGGEQFF. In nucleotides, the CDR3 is TGTGCCAGCAGTGACCCAGGGGGTGAGCAGTTCTTC.

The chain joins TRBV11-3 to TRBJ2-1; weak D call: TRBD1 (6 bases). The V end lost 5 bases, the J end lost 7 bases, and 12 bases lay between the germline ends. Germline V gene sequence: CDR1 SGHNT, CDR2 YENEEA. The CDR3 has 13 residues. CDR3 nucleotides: TGTGCCAGCAGCCCCACAGGGAGAAATGAGCAGTTCTTC. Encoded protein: CASSPTGRNEQFF.

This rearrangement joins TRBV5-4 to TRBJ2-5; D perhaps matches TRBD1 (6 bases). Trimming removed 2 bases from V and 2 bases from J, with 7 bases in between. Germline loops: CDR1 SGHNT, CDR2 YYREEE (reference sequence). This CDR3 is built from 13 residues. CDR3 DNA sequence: TGTGCCAGCAGCTTACAGGGTCAAGAGACCCAGTACTTC. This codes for CASSLQGQETQYF.

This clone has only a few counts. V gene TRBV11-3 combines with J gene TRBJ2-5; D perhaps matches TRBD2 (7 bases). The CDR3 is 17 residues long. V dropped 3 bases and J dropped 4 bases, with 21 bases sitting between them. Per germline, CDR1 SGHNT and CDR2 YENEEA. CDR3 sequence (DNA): TGTGCCAGCAGCTTGCAATGGGGCGGGGGCAGGGGAGAGACCCAGTACTTC. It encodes CASSLQWGGGRGETQYF.

In DNA, the CDR3 is TGTGCCAGTAGTCTACAGGAGAACACCGGGGAGCTGTTTTTT. It is translated as CASSLQENTGELFF. The chain joins TRBV19 to TRBJ2-2, with D maybe TRBD1 (5 bases). Germline CDR1 is LNHDA and CDR2 is SQIVND (reference sequence). This CDR3 comprises 14 residues. V lost 5 bases to trimming and J lost 1 base, with 8 bases between them.

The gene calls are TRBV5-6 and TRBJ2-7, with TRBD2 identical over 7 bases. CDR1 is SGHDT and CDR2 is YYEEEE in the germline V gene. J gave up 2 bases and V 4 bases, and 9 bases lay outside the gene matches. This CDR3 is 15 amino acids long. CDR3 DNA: TGTGCCAGCAGCCAAACGGGCGGGGGACCCTACGAGCAGTACTTC. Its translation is CASSQTGGGPYEQYF.

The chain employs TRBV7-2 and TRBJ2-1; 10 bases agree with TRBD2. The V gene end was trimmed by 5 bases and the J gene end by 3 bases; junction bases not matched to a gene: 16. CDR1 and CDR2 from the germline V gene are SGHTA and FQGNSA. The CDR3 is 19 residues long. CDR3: CASSPPASGGLLNYNEQFF. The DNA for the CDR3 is TGTGCCAGCAGCCCCCCGGCTAGCGGGGGCCTCCTAAACTACAATGAGCAGTTCTTC. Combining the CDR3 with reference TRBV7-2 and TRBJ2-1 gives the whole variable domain GAGVSQSPSNKVTEKGKDVELRCDPISGHTALYWYRQSLGQGLEFLIYFQGNSAPDKSGLPSDRFSAERTGGSVSTLTIQRTQQEDSAVYLCASSPPASGGLLNYNEQFFGPGTRLTVL.

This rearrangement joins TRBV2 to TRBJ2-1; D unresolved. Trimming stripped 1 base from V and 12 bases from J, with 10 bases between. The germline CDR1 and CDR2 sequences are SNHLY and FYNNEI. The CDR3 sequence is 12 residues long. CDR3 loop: CASSEGYQRQFF. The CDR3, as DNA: TGTGCCAGCAGTGAAGGGTATCAGCGGCAGTTCTTC. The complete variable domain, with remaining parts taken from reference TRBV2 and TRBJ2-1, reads EPEVTQTPSHQVTQMGQEVILRCVPISNHLYFYWYRQILGQKVEFLVSFYNNEISEKSEIFDDQFSVERPDGSNFTLKIRSTKLEDSAMYFCASSEGYQRQFFGPGTRLTVL.

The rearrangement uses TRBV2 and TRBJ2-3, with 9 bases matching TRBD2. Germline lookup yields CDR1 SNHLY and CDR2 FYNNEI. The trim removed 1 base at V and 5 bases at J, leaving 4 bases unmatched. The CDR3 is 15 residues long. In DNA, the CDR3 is TGTGCCAGCAGTGAAGGGGCGGGGGGGGTAGATACGCAGTATTTT. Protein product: CASSEGAGGVDTQYF.

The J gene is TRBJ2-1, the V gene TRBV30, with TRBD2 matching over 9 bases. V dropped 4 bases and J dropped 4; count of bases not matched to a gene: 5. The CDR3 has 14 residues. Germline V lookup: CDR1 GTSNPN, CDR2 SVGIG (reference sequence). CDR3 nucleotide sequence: TGTGCCTGGAAGGCTAGCGGGGTATACAATGAGCAGTTCTTC. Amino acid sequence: CAWKASGVYNEQFF.

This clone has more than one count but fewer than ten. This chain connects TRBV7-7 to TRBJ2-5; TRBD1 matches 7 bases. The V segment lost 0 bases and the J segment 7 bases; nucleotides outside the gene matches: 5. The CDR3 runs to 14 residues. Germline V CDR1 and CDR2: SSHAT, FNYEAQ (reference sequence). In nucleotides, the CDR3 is TGTGCCAGCAGCTTAGCAAATGCAGGGGGGACCCAGTACTTC. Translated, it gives CASSLANAGGTQYF.

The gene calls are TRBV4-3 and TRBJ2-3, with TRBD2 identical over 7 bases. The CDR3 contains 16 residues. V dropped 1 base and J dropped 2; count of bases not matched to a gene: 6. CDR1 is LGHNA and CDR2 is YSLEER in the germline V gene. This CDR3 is CASSQVGAGLTDTQYF. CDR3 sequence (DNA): TGCGCCAGCAGCCAAGTAGGAGCGGGGCTCACAGATACGCAGTATTTT.

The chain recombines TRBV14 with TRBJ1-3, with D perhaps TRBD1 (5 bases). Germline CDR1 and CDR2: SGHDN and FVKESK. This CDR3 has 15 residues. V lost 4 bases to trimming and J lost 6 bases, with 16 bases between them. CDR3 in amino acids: CASSLIGASTNTIYF. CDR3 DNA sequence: TGTGCCAGCAGCCTCATAGGGGCCAGTACAAACACCATATATTTT.

The CDR3 sequence is CASSSGFSGTVYGYTF. The CDR3 DNA sequence: TGTGCCAGCAGTTCCGGCTTTTCCGGGACAGTCTATGGCTACACCTTC. The genes are TRBV6-5 and TRBJ1-2; 7 nucleotides line up with TRBD1. The CDR3 totals 16 residues. CDR1 is MNHEY and CDR2 is SVGAGI in the germline V gene. The junction had 12 bases not matched to a gene; V was cut back by 4 bases and J by 4 bases.

CDR3 loop: CASRRQDSEKLFF. CDR3 DNA sequence: TGTGCCAGCCGGCGACAGGATAGTGAAAAACTGTTTTTT. The V call is TRBV19, the J call TRBJ1-4; D possibly corresponds to TRBD1 (6 bases). This CDR3 has 13 amino acids. Trimming shortened V by 9 bases and J by 7 bases, and 15 bases separated the two germline ends. The germline CDR1 and CDR2 sequences are LNHDA and SQIVND (reference sequence).

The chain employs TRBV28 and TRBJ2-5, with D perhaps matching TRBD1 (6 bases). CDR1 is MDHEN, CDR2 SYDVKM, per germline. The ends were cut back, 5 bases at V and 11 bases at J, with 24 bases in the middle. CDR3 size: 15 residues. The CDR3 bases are TGTGCCAGCAGTATAATATGGGGGCAGGGGAGTAGGCAGTACTTC. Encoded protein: CASSIIWGQGSRQYF.

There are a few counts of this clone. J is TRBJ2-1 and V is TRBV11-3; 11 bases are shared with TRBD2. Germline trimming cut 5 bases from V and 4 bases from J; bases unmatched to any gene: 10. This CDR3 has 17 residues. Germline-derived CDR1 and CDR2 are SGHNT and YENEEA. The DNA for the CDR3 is TGTGCCAGCAGCCCACCGGGGGGACTAGCGGAATACAATGAGCAGTTCTTC. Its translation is CASSPPGGLAEYNEQFF.

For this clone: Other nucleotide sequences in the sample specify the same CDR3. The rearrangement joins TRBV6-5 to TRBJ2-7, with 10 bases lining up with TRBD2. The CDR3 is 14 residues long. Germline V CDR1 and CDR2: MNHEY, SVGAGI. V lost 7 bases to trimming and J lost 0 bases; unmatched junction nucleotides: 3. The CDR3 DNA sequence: TGTGCCAGCAAGTTAGCGGGAGGCTCCTACGAGCAGTACTTC. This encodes CASKLAGGSYEQYF.